This T cell receptor (beta chain) was observed in a study of neurological immune-mediated disorders. General study findings and limits: When repertoires were grouped phylogenetically, those of 18 of 34 multiple sclerosis patients fell into one related-CDR3 cluster, a possible signature.

With 10-nucleotide random UMIs, 5'RACE was used to make the cDNA. Using its own MiXCR run on the 5' RACE reads, TCRdb lists one record per CDR3 protein. Here the sample spans approximately 50,000 distinct CDR3 sequences, around 3.9% being singletons. This clonotype has only a few counts. The antigen is not known. The length of the CDR3 is 13 residues. Germline CDR1 reads DFQATT; CDR2 reads SNEGSKA (reference sequence). Trimming took 7 bases from V and 4 from J, leaving 15 bases between them. The chain is built from TRBV20-1 and TRBJ2-3, with D tentatively TRBD2 (5 bases). The sequence derives from a man aged 25 to 45 with multiple sclerosis. Sequenced input: PBMCs. CDR3 sequence (DNA): TGCAGTGTCAAAATCGGAGGCGCAGATACGCAGTATTTT. It is translated as CSVKIGGADTQYF.